The TCR beta chain under discussion was sequenced for a study of radiation and T cells in renal cell carcinoma. As for this clone: No antigen is known for it.

Measured with immunoSEQ multiplex PCR; TCRdb has only the in-frame clones, and not every one. This sample has some 150,000 clones, with around 88% found just once. General observations from the study: Baseline intratumoral clonotype presence is unknown without pretreatment biopsies. In blood, top tumor clones expanded by 2 weeks, shrinking by 4.

Germline trimming cut 0 bases from V and 1 base from J; bases unmatched to any gene: 3. The CDR3 length is 15 residues. In germline, CDR1 is SGHKS, CDR2 YYEKEE (reference sequence). Time point reported: blood 4 weeks post-SBRT, at nephrectomy. Treatment described: 15 Gy SBRT to primary tumor, nephrectomy 4 weeks later. Nephrectomy followed 15 Gy stereotactic body radiation by 4 weeks. This renal cell carcinoma was of the clear cell type. The chain uses TRBV5-5 and TRBJ1-1; 7 positions match TRBD1. The sample in question was blood, obtained from a patient whose treatment included radiotherapy and nephrectomy. This receptor was identified in a woman in her 50s with renal cell carcinoma. In DNA, the CDR3 is TGTGCCAGCAGCTTGGGAGGGGGCCGGAACACTGAAGCTTTCTTT. Protein: CASSLGGGRNTEAFF.